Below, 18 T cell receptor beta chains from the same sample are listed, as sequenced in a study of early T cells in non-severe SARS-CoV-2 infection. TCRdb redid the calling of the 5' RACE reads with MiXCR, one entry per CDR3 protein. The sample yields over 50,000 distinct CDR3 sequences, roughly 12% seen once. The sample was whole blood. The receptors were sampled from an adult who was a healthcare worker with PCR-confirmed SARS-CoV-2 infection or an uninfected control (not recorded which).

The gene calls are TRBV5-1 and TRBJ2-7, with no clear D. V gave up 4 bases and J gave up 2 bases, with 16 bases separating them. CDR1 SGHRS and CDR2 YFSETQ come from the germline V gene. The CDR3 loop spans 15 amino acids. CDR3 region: CASSGTSMGPYEQYF. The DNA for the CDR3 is TGCGCCAGCAGCGGCACCTCAATGGGCCCCTACGAGCAGTACTTC.

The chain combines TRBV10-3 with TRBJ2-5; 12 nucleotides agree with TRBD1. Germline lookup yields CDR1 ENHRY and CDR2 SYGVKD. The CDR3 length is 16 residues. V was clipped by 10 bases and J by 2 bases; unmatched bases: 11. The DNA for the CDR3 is TGTGCCAGTTCCTCCGGGACAGGGGGCGTACAAGAGACCCAGTACTTC. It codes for CASSSGTGGVQETQYF.

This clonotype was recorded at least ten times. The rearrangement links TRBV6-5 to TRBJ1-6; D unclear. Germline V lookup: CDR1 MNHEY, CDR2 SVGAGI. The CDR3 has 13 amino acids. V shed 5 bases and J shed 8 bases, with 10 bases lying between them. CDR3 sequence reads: CASSASADSPLHF. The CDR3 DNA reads TGTGCCAGCAGTGCTTCCGCCGATTCACCCCTCCACTTT.

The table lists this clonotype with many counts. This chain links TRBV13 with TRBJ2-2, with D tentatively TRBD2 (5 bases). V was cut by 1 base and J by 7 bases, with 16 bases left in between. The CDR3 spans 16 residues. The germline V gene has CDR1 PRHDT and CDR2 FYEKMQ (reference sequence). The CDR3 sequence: CASSLEDGIGGGELFF. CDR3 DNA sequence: TGTGCCAGCAGCTTAGAGGACGGGATCGGCGGCGGGGAGCTGTTTTTT.

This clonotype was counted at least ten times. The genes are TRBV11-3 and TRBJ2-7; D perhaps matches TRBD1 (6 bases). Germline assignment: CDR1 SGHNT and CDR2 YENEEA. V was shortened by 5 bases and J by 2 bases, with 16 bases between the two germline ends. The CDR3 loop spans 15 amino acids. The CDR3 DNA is TGTGCCAGCAGCATTGGGGGCAAGCCTGCCTACGAGCAGTACTTC. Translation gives CASSIGGKPAYEQYF. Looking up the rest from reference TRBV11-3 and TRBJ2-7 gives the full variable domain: EAGVVQSPRYKIIEKKQPVAFWCNPISGHNTLYWYLQNLGQGPELLIRYENEEAVDDSQLPKDRFSAERLKGVDSTLKIQPAELGDSAVYLCASSIGGKPAYEQYFGPGTRLTVT.

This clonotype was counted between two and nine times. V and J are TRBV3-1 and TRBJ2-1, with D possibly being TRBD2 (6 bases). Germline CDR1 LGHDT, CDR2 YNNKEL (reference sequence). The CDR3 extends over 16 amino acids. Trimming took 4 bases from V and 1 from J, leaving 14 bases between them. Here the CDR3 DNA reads TGTGCCAGCAGCCTTAGACTAGTAGGGTCCTACAATGAGCAGTTCTTC. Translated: CASSLRLVGSYNEQFF.

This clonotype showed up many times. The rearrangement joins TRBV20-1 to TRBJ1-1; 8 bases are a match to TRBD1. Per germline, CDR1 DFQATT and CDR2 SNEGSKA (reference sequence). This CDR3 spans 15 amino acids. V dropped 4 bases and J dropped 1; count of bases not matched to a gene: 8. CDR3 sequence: CSATQVTGGNTEAFF. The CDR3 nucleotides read TGCAGTGCTACCCAAGTTACAGGGGGGAACACTGAAGCTTTCTTT.

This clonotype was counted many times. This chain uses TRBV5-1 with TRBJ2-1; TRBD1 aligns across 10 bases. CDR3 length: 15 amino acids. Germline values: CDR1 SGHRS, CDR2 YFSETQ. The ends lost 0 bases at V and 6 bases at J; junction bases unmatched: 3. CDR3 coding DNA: TGCGCCAGCAGCTTGGTAGGGGACAGGGGCAATGAGCAGTTCTTC. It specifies CASSLVGDRGNEQFF.

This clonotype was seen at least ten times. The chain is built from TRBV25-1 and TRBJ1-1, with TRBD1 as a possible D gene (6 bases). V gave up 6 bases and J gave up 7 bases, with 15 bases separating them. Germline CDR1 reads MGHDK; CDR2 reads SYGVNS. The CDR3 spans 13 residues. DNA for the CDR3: TGTGCCAGCAGACTTGGTCAGGGACATGAAGCTTTCTTT. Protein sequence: CASRLGQGHEAFF.

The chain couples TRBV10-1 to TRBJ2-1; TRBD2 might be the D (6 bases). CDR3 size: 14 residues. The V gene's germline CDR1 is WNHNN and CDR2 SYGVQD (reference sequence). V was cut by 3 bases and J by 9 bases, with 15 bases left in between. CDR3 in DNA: TGCGCCAGCAGTGACGGTCCCCCCGGGAGTGAGCAGTTCTTC. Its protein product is CASSDGPPGSEQFF.

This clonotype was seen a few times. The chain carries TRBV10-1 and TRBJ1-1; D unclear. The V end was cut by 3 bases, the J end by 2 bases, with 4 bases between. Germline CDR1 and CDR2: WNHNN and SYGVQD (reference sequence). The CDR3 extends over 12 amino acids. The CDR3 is CASSEDNTEAFF. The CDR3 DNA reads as TGCGCCAGCAGTGAAGACAACACTGAAGCTTTCTTT.

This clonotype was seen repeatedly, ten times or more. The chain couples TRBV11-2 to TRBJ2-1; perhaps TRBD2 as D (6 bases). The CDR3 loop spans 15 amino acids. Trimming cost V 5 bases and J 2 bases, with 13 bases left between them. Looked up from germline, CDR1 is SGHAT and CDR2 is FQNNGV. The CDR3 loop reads CASSTLRGTYNEQFF. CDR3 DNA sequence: TGTGCCAGCAGCACACTACGGGGGACCTACAATGAGCAGTTCTTC.

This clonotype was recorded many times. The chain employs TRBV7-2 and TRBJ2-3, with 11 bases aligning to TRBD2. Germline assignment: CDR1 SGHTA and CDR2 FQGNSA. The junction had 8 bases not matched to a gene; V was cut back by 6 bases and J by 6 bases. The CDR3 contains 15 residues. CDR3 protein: CASSTSGGDWDTQYF. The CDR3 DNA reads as TGTGCCAGCAGTACTAGCGGGGGCGACTGGGATACGCAGTATTTT.

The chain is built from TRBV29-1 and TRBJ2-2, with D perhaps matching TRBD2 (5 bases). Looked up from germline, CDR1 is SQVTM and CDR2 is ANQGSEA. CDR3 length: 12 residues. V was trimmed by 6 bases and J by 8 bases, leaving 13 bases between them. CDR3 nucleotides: TGCAGCGTCGGACGGTTAGCGGGGGAGCTGTTTTTT. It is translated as CSVGRLAGELFF.

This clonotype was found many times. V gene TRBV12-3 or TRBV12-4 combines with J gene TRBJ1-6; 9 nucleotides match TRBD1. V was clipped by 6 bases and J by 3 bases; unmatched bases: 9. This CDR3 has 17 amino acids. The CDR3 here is CASRKKQGAGYNSPLHF. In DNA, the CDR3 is TGTGCCAGCAGAAAAAAACAGGGGGCCGGCTATAATTCACCCCTCCACTTT.

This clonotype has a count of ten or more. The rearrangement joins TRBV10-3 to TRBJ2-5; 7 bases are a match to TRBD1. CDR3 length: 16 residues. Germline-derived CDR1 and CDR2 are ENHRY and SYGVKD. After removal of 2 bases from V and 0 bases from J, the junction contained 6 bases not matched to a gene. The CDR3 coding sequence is TGTGCCATCAGTGAGGGGGACAGAAGGTACCAAGAGACCCAGTACTTC. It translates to CAISEGDRRYQETQYF.

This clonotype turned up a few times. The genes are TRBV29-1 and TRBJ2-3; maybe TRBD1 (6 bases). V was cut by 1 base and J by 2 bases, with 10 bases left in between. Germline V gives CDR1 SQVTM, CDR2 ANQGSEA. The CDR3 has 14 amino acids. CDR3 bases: TGCAGCGTTGAAGGACGGACAGTCACAGATACGCAGTATTTT. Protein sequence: CSVEGRTVTDTQYF.

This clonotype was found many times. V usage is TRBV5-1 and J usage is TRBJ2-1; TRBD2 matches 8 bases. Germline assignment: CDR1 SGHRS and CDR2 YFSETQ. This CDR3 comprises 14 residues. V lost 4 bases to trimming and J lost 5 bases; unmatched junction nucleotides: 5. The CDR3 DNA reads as TGCGCCAGCAGCGTAGCGGGGCCCCACAATGAGCAGTTCTTC. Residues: CASSVAGPHNEQFF.